Listed here are 18 T cell receptor beta chains from one sample, sequenced in a study of blood T cell repertoires in COVID-19. The method was immunoSEQ multiplex PCR; TCRdb's version includes in-frame clones alone and lacks a portion of them. This sample carries some 97,000 clones, approximately 89% of them seen once, and the ten largest clones take approximately 2%. The specimen sequenced was peripheral blood. These receptors came from a man aged 50-59 years with active COVID-19.

The J gene is TRBJ2-1, the V gene TRBV10-3, with 8 nucleotides matching TRBD2. The length of the CDR3 is 17 residues. Trimming cost V 0 bases and J 6 bases; bases outside gene matches: 10. The germline gives CDR1 ENHRY, CDR2 SYGVKD. The CDR3 nucleotides read TGTGCCATCAGTGAGTCGTTTCAACTAGCGGAGTCCAATGAGCAGTTCTTC. Its translation: CAISESFQLAESNEQFF.

This clone was seen once. The chain employs TRBV6-2 or TRBV6-3 and TRBJ2-1, with TRBD2 identical over 11 bases. V lost 5 bases to trimming and J lost 0 bases; unmatched junction nucleotides: 9. CDR1 is MNHEY and CDR2 is SVGEGT in the germline V gene. The CDR3 runs to 18 residues. The CDR3 protein is CASSAGLAGLSSYNEQFF. The CDR3 coding sequence is TGTGCCAGCAGTGCCGGACTAGCGGGCCTCAGCTCCTACAATGAGCAGTTCTTC.

This clone showed up just once. The chain recombines TRBV7-9 with TRBJ2-7; TRBD2 aligns across 9 bases. Germline assignment: CDR1 SEHNR and CDR2 FQNEAQ (reference sequence). This CDR3 has 16 residues. The V segment lost 1 base and the J segment 1 base; nucleotides outside the gene matches: 5. The CDR3 protein is CASSLVTREGSYEQYV. Here the CDR3 DNA reads TGTGCCAGCAGCTTAGTCACGCGGGAGGGGTCCTACGAGCAGTACGTC.

This chain links TRBV6-1 with TRBJ1-1; D is perhaps TRBD1 (5 bases). CDR3 length: 14 residues. Per the germline V gene, CDR1 is MNHNS and CDR2 is SASEGT. V gave up 3 bases and J gave up 0 bases, with 8 bases separating them. Written as DNA, the CDR3 is TGTGCCAGCAGTGAGCGGGGCCTGAACACTGAAGCTTTCTTT. This codes for CASSERGLNTEAFF.

The V call is TRBV19, the J call TRBJ2-3; 11 bases are shared with TRBD2. Germline-derived CDR1 and CDR2 are LNHDA and SQIVND (reference sequence). The CDR3 totals 16 residues. Trimming at V came to 4 bases and at J to 2 bases, leaving 5 bases not matched to a gene. CDR3 sequence reads: CASSRGTSGDTDTQYF. The CDR3 coding sequence is TGTGCCAGTAGTAGAGGGACTAGCGGAGACACAGATACGCAGTATTTT.

The chain joins TRBV2 to TRBJ2-7; TRBD2 aligns across 9 bases. This CDR3 has 13 residues. Trimming at V came to 10 bases and at J to 0 bases, leaving 4 bases not matched to a gene. Germline V gives CDR1 SNHLY, CDR2 FYNNEI. The DNA for the CDR3 is TGTGCCAAGAGGACTAGCGCCTCCTACGAGCAGTACTTC. Translated, it gives CAKRTSASYEQYF. The whole variable domain, filled in from reference TRBV2 and TRBJ2-7, reads EPEVTQTPSHQVTQMGQEVILRCVPISNHLYFYWYRQILGQKVEFLVSFYNNEISEKSEIFDDQFSVERPDGSNFTLKIRSTKLEDSAMYFCAKRTSASYEQYFGPGTRLTVT.

CDR3 amino acids: CATSDPRASGGSEKTQYF. The CDR3, as DNA: TGTGCCACCAGTGATCCCAGGGCTAGCGGGGGGAGTGAAAAGACCCAGTACTTC. The V gene is TRBV24-1, the J gene TRBJ2-5, with 11 bases aligning to TRBD2. The CDR3 totals 18 residues. CDR1 KGHDR and CDR2 SFDVKD come from the germline V gene. V gave up 3 bases and J gave up 6 bases; unmatched junction bases: 14.

The V call is TRBV5-1, the J call TRBJ2-1; the D gene is possibly TRBD2 (6 bases). The CDR3 extends over 14 amino acids. V was clipped by 0 bases and J by 5 bases, with 9 bases between them. Germline CDR1 and CDR2: SGHRS and YFSETQ. CDR3 loop: CASSLELANNEQFF. The CDR3 DNA reads as TGCGCCAGCAGCTTGGAGCTAGCGAACAATGAGCAGTTCTTC.

The chain recombines TRBV5-4 with TRBJ2-3; 7 bases map to TRBD2. Germline values: CDR1 SGHNT, CDR2 YYREEE (reference sequence). With V trimmed by 0 bases and J by 2 bases, 6 bases remained unmatched. This CDR3 has 16 residues. CDR3 nucleotides: TGTGCCAGCAGCTTGGCGCGGGAGAGGAACACAGATACGCAGTATTTT. Translated, it gives CASSLARERNTDTQYF.

The genes are TRBV5-4 and TRBJ2-1; 8 bases align to TRBD2. Trimming took 5 bases from V and 6 from J; bases not matched to a gene: 10. The CDR3 spans 15 residues. Germline-derived CDR1 and CDR2 are SGHNT and YYREEE (reference sequence). The CDR3 spells CASRSRGGEPNEQFF. The CDR3 region has the DNA TGTGCCAGCAGATCACGGGGGGGCGAGCCCAATGAGCAGTTCTTC. The full variable domain, completed using reference TRBV5-4 and TRBJ2-1, is ETGVTQSPTHLIKTRGQQVTLRCSSQSGHNTVSWYQQALGQGPQFIFQYYREEENGRGNFPPRFSGLQFPNYSSELNVNALELDDSALYLCASRSRGGEPNEQFFGPGTRLTVL.

This clone was picked up one time. The V call is TRBV18, the J call TRBJ2-1, with TRBD2 matching 11 bases. CDR3 length equals 17 residues. J was trimmed by 2 bases and V by 0 bases; bases with no gene match: 3. Germline V lookup: CDR1 KGHSH, CDR2 LQKENI. The CDR3 loop reads CASSPPLAGAAYNEQFF. The CDR3 DNA sequence: TGTGCCAGCTCACCACCACTAGCGGGGGCCGCCTACAATGAGCAGTTCTTC.

The rearrangement links TRBV3-1 (or the pseudogene TRBV3-2) to TRBJ2-3, with 10 bases lining up with TRBD2. The CDR3 totals 15 residues. Trimming cost V 2 bases and J 5 bases; bases outside gene matches: 4. Looked up from germline, CDR1 is LGHDT and CDR2 is YNNKEL (reference sequence). CDR3 nucleotide sequence: TGTGCCAGCAGCCAACAAGCGGGAGGGGGAGATACGCAGTATTTT. Translation gives CASSQQAGGGDTQYF.

The V and J genes are TRBV6-5 and TRBJ2-1, with D maybe TRBD1 (6 bases). Germline CDR1 is MNHEY and CDR2 is SVGAGI. This CDR3 has 13 residues. Trimming removed 6 bases at V and 4 bases at J, with 10 bases between. CDR3 in DNA: TGTGCCAGCAGCAGCACAGGGTACAATGAGCAGTTCTTC. Amino acids: CASSSTGYNEQFF.

This clone has only one observation. The chain couples TRBV3-1 (or the pseudogene TRBV3-2) to TRBJ2-7, with 7 nucleotides matching TRBD1. Germline CDR1 and CDR2: LGHDT and YNNKEL (reference sequence). The CDR3 is 14 residues long. The V and J ends lost 5 bases and 2 bases, in that order; junction bases with no gene match: 6. The CDR3 sequence: CASSVPGQPYEQYF. In DNA, the CDR3 is TGTGCCAGCAGCGTACCGGGACAGCCCTACGAGCAGTACTTC.

Comment on this clone: At one end the junction does not follow the germline gene, possibly because of a read error. This chain links TRBV27 with TRBJ2-4; D perhaps matches TRBD2 (5 bases). Per germline, CDR1 MNHEY and CDR2 SMNVEV (reference sequence). The CDR3 is made up of 9 amino acids. The CDR3 DNA reads TGTGCCAGCAGTCCCCGGGGTTGGTTC. This translates into CASSPRGWF.

The J gene is TRBJ1-3, the V gene TRBV7-8; tentatively, D is TRBD1 (6 bases). The germline V and J ends were trimmed by 5 bases and 3 bases, with 17 bases remaining between them. The length of the CDR3 is 16 residues. Germline V gene sequence: CDR1 SGHVS, CDR2 FQNEAQ. DNA for the CDR3: TGTGCCAGCAGCCCCAGGGGAGGGACTGGTGGAAACACCATATATTTT. Its protein product is CASSPRGGTGGNTIYF.

A few counts support this clone. V gene TRBV2 combines with J gene TRBJ2-7; no clear D gene. The CDR3 has 12 amino acids. Germline V gene sequence: CDR1 SNHLY, CDR2 FYNNEI. The V gene lost 2 bases and the J gene lost 3 bases, with 5 bases spanning the gap. Written as DNA, the CDR3 is TGTGCCAGCAGTGAATTCCACTACGAGCAGTACTTC. Amino acid sequence: CASSEFHYEQYF.

The rearrangement joins TRBV7-7 to TRBJ2-3, with 7 bases matching TRBD2. The CDR3 has 20 residues. In germline, CDR1 is SSHAT, CDR2 FNYEAQ (reference sequence). The V segment lost 5 bases and the J segment 6 bases; nucleotides outside the gene matches: 26. CDR3 in amino acids: CASSESPRLGAGDRPDTQYF. The CDR3 DNA reads as TGTGCCAGCAGCGAGTCCCCGCGTTTGGGCGCGGGAGACCGCCCTGATACGCAGTATTTT.